One sample yielded the 29 T cell receptor beta chains listed below, sequenced in a study of T cells in localized non-small cell lung cancer. Produced via immunoSEQ multiplex PCR; TCRdb's table is partial and in-frame only. There are around 67,000 clones in the sample; under 90% occur only once, and approximately 2% lies in the top ten. The sequences come from peripheral blood, collected before any cancer treatment. These receptors were taken from a woman aged 35 to 70 with stage I lung adenocarcinoma.

This clone has a single count. The genes are TRBV9 and TRBJ1-2; D is ambiguous. This CDR3 region has 13 residues. In germline, CDR1 is SGDLS, CDR2 YYNGEE. Between the trimmed V and J ends, which lost 0 bases and 7 bases, there was a span of 10 bases. The CDR3 nucleotides read TGTGCCAGCAGCGTAGGGGAGGTCTCTGGCTACACCTTC. Its translation is CASSVGEVSGYTF.

The chain employs TRBV28 and TRBJ2-7; D perhaps matches TRBD2 (6 bases). V was shortened by 6 bases and J by 5 bases, with 26 bases between the two germline ends. CDR1 is MDHEN and CDR2 is SYDVKM in the germline V gene. This CDR3 spans 17 amino acids. The CDR3 reads CASRRSGGTARIHEQYF. CDR3 in DNA: TGTGCCAGCAGGCGGAGCGGCGGGACTGCCCGGATCCACGAGCAGTACTTC.

The V and J genes are TRBV7-9 and TRBJ2-1; tentatively, D is TRBD1 or TRBD2 (5 bases each). Germline V gene sequence: CDR1 SEHNR, CDR2 FQNEAQ (reference sequence). V was pared by 2 bases and J by 8 bases, with 16 bases between. There are 15 residues in the CDR3. CDR3 loop: CASSLSGTEVDEQFF. The CDR3 coding sequence is TGTGCCAGCAGCTTATCCGGGACCGAGGTGGATGAGCAGTTCTTC.

The table lists this clone with a few counts. V and J are TRBV5-1 and TRBJ2-1; D ambiguous. The V end lost 1 base, the J end lost 10 bases, and 9 bases lay between the germline ends. Germline V gene sequence: CDR1 SGHRS, CDR2 YFSETQ. CDR3 length: 12 residues. The CDR3 here is CASSLTPWEQFF. CDR3 bases: TGCGCCAGCAGCTTGACTCCCTGGGAGCAGTTCTTC.

Turning to this clone: The junction differs from germline at one of its ends, possibly a read error. This chain connects TRBV27 to TRBJ2-3, with D hard to call. Germline V lookup: CDR1 MNHEY, CDR2 SMNVEV (reference sequence). CDR3 length: 13 residues. CDR3 region: CASSPLNTDTQYF. The CDR3 DNA is TGTGCCAGCAGTCCCCTAAACACAGACACGCAGTATTTT.

This rearrangement joins TRBV10-1 to TRBJ2-3; 8 bases line up with TRBD2. Germline CDR1 reads WNHNN; CDR2 reads SYGVQD (reference sequence). V lost 6 bases to trimming and J lost 2 bases; unmatched junction nucleotides: 16. The CDR3 has 18 amino acids. CDR3 coding DNA: TGCGCCAGCAGGGTAACTAGCGGCACTCAGAAAGACACAGATACGCAGTATTTT. Its protein product is CASRVTSGTQKDTDTQYF.

The chain combines TRBV7-2 with TRBJ2-2; the match to TRBD2 covers 10 bases. CDR1 is SGHTA, CDR2 FQGNSA, per germline. Germline trimming cut 6 bases from V and 6 bases from J; bases unmatched to any gene: 10. This CDR3 region has 16 residues. The DNA of the CDR3 is TGTGCCAGCAGTAGAGCGGGAGGGCGGAGGGCCGGGGAGCTGTTTTTT. It encodes CASSRAGGRRAGELFF.

The chain uses TRBV28 and TRBJ1-4; D possibly corresponds to TRBD1 (6 bases). CDR1 is MDHEN and CDR2 is SYDVKM in the germline V gene. The CDR3 loop spans 16 amino acids. V was pared by 7 bases and J by 0 bases, with 15 bases between. The CDR3 DNA reads TGTGCCAGCAAAGGGACACATACTGCAACTAATGAAAAACTGTTTTTT. Amino acid sequence: CASKGTHTATNEKLFF. The whole variable domain, filled in from reference TRBV28 and TRBJ1-4, reads DVKVTQSSRYLVKRTGEKVFLECVQDMDHENMFWYRQDPGLGLRLIYFSYDVKMKEKGDIPEGYSVSREKKERFSLILESASTNQTSMYLCASKGTHTATNEKLFFGSGTQLSVL.

CDR3 DNA: TGTGCCAGCAGCGCCGGACTATACCCCTACGAGCAGTACTTC. Translation gives CASSAGLYPYEQYF. The rearrangement joins TRBV9 to TRBJ2-7; TRBD2 is a possible D gene (6 bases). CDR3 length: 14 residues. V gave up 3 bases and J gave up 2 bases, with 12 bases separating them. Germline V gene data show CDR1 as SGDLS and CDR2 as YYNGEE. The variable domain in full, with the rest retrieved from reference TRBV9 and TRBJ2-7, is DSGVTQTPKHLITATGQRVTLRCSPRSGDLSVYWYQQSLDQGLQFLIQYYNGEERAKGNILERFSAQQFPDLHSELNLSSLELGDSALYFCASSAGLYPYEQYFGPGTRLTVT.

This chain uses TRBV7-9 with TRBJ1-2, with D perhaps matching TRBD1 (5 bases). Trimming pared 7 bases from V and 4 bases from J, leaving 16 bases between. Germline CDR1 SEHNR, CDR2 FQNEAQ (reference sequence). The CDR3 sequence is 14 residues long. The CDR3 nucleotides are TGTGCCAGCAACGTTCTAGGGGCGAGCTATGGCTACACCTTC. Amino acids: CASNVLGASYGYTF.

This clone was counted once. This chain links TRBV6-1 with TRBJ1-2; TRBD1 is a possible D gene (5 bases). V was clipped by 7 bases and J by 4 bases, with 13 bases between them. The V gene's germline CDR1 is MNHNS and CDR2 SASEGT. The CDR3 totals 13 residues. CDR3 sequence: CASIPGRGYGYTF. In DNA, the CDR3 is TGTGCCAGCATTCCGGGACGGGGCTATGGCTACACCTTC.

J is TRBJ1-2 and V is TRBV7-8; D perhaps matches TRBD1 (5 bases). Germline V gene sequence: CDR1 SGHVS, CDR2 FQNEAQ. With 3 bases removed from V and 2 bases from J, the gap between germline ends came to 16 bases. This CDR3 spans 16 amino acids. CDR3 DNA: TGTGCCAGCAGCTTGCCAGGGACCTTTCGAAACTATGGCTACACCTTC. It specifies CASSLPGTFRNYGYTF.

In this sample, this clone turned up once. This chain joins TRBV7-3 and TRBJ2-3; D is possibly TRBD2 (5 bases). This CDR3 is 15 amino acids long. Trimming cost V 5 bases and J 3 bases, with 15 bases left between them. Germline V gene lookup returns CDR1 SGHTA and CDR2 FQGTGA. The CDR3 reads CASSPRAGETDTQYF. CDR3 in DNA: TGTGCCAGCAGCCCCCGGGCGGGTGAAACAGATACGCAGTATTTT.

The genes are TRBV4-2 and TRBJ1-1, with D uncertain. Germline CDR1 LGHNA, CDR2 YNFKEQ. Trimming pared 1 base from V and 1 base from J, leaving 10 bases between. The CDR3 has 15 residues. In DNA, the CDR3 is TGTGCCAGCAGCCAAGGGAATGGCAGGAACACTGAAGCTTTCTTT. This gives the protein CASSQGNGRNTEAFF.

The genes are TRBV10-3 and TRBJ2-5; 10 positions match TRBD2. The CDR3 has 14 residues. Unmatched junction bases numbered 0, after V lost 4 bases and J lost 1 base. Per the germline V gene, CDR1 is ENHRY and CDR2 is SYGVKD. CDR3 protein: CAISGLAGQETQYF. The CDR3 bases are TGTGCCATCAGTGGACTAGCGGGCCAAGAGACCCAGTACTTC.

This sequence joins TRBV5-1 and TRBJ2-3; D possibly corresponds to TRBD2 (5 bases). V gave up 0 bases and J gave up 3 bases, with 5 bases separating them. This CDR3 region has 13 residues. The germline gives CDR1 SGHRS, CDR2 YFSETQ. This CDR3 is CASSLGRTDTQYF. CDR3 nucleotides: TGCGCCAGCAGCTTGGGGAGGACAGATACGCAGTATTTT.

The chain uses TRBV2 and TRBJ2-5; no clear D. Trimming stripped 7 bases from V and 5 bases from J, with 14 bases between. The CDR3 consists of 13 residues. Germline assignment: CDR1 SNHLY and CDR2 FYNNEI. The CDR3 region is CASKGLFQETQYF. DNA for the CDR3: TGTGCCAGCAAGGGCCTCTTCCAGGAGACCCAGTACTTC.

J is TRBJ1-5 and V is TRBV19; D is possibly TRBD1 (5 bases). Per germline, CDR1 LNHDA and CDR2 SQIVND (reference sequence). The V and J ends lost 2 bases and 0 bases respectively, with 17 bases between them. The CDR3 loop spans 18 amino acids. The CDR3 region is CASSIILPGGYSNQPQHF. CDR3 sequence (DNA): TGTGCCAGTAGTATAATTCTCCCCGGGGGATATAGCAATCAGCCCCAGCATTTT. Drawing the rest from reference TRBV19 and TRBJ1-5, the complete variable domain is DGGITQSPKYLFRKEGQNVTLSCEQNLNHDAMYWYRQDPGQGLRLIYYSQIVNDFQKGDIAEGYSVSREKKESFPLTVTSAQKNPTAFYLCASSIILPGGYSNQPQHFGDGTRLSIL.

This clone has just one count. This chain links TRBV5-6 with TRBJ2-7; D is undetermined. The CDR3 totals 14 residues. Germline CDR1 SGHDT, CDR2 YYEEEE. Trimming pared 4 bases from V and 0 bases from J, leaving 11 bases between. CDR3 loop: CASSRGGSSYEQYF. In DNA form, the CDR3 reads TGTGCCAGCAGCCGCGGCGGTAGCTCCTACGAGCAGTACTTC. The variable domain in full, with the rest retrieved from reference TRBV5-6 and TRBJ2-7, is DAGVTQSPTHLIKTRGQQVTLRCSPKSGHDTVSWYQQALGQGPQFIFQYYEEEERQRGNFPDRFSGHQFPNYSSELNVNALLLGDSALYLCASSRGGSSYEQYFGPGTRLTVT.

The chain couples TRBV28 to TRBJ2-7, with TRBD2 matching over 9 bases. CDR1 and CDR2 (germline): MDHEN, SYDVKM. The CDR3 spans 14 residues. V lost 7 bases to trimming and J lost 0 bases; unmatched junction nucleotides: 4. CDR3: CASTYSGSSYEQYF. CDR3 coding DNA: TGTGCCAGCACCTATAGCGGGAGCTCCTACGAGCAGTACTTC.

The V gene is TRBV5-1, the J gene TRBJ2-1; 10 positions agree with TRBD2. Germline CDR1 is SGHRS and CDR2 is YFSETQ. After removal of 2 bases from V and 0 bases from J, the junction contained 8 bases not matched to a gene. The CDR3 runs 18 residues. The CDR3 DNA reads as TGCGCCAGCAGCTTCACGCTAGCGGGGGCCAACTCCTACAATGAGCAGTTCTTC. It codes for CASSFTLAGANSYNEQFF.

The chain recombines TRBV9 with TRBJ2-2, with D possibly matching TRBD1 (5 bases). V lost 3 bases, J lost 5 bases, and 11 bases lay in between. From germline, CDR1 is SGDLS and CDR2 YYNGEE. The CDR3 is 14 residues long. The CDR3 sequence is CASSAGWDTGELFF. DNA for the CDR3: TGTGCCAGCAGCGCAGGGTGGGATACCGGGGAGCTGTTTTTT.

This clone was detected a few times. The J gene is TRBJ1-1, the V gene TRBV6-6; the D gene is possibly TRBD1 (6 bases). The germline CDR1 and CDR2 sequences are MNHNY and SVGAGI (reference sequence). The CDR3 extends over 14 amino acids. Trimming removed 9 bases at V and 5 bases at J, with 19 bases between. CDR3 nucleotide sequence: TGTGCCAGTAAATTCCGGGACACCTATACTGAAGCTTTCTTT. Translated, it gives CASKFRDTYTEAFF.

The chain recombines TRBV5-5 with TRBJ2-3, with D tentatively TRBD1 (6 bases). V was pared by 6 bases and J by 4 bases, with 15 bases between. This CDR3 has 14 residues. Germline CDR1 is SGHKS and CDR2 is YYEKEE (reference sequence). The CDR3 protein is CASTSQGLADTQYF. CDR3 nucleotides: TGTGCCAGCACCTCTCAGGGGCTAGCAGATACGCAGTATTTT.

This chain joins TRBV5-1 and TRBJ2-5; tentatively, D is TRBD2 (6 bases). Deletions cut 6 bases from V and 1 base from J, with 7 bases between. There are 12 residues in the CDR3. Germline V CDR1 and CDR2: SGHRS, YFSETQ. The CDR3 coding sequence is TGCGCCAGCATGGGAGGCCAAGAGACCCAGTACTTC. Translated: CASMGGQETQYF.

The J gene is TRBJ2-7, the V gene TRBV6-5; no reliable D call. The CDR3 runs 13 residues. Germline V gene data show CDR1 as MNHEY and CDR2 as SVGAGI. The V end was cut by 6 bases, the J end by 1 base, with 10 bases between. CDR3 sequence (DNA): TGTGCCAGCAGCCCTTTCCTTTCCTACGAGCAGTACTTC. This translates into CASSPFLSYEQYF.

This clone was picked up one time. This rearrangement joins TRBV5-1 to TRBJ1-1; 7 bases fit TRBD1. The ends lost 0 bases at V and 3 bases at J; junction bases unmatched: 5. The CDR3 loop spans 15 amino acids. CDR1 is SGHRS, CDR2 YFSETQ, per germline. In nucleotides, the CDR3 is TGCGCCAGCAGCTTGGAAGGGGGCGGGGACACTGAAGCTTTCTTT. Residues: CASSLEGGGDTEAFF.

The V call is TRBV28, the J call TRBJ1-4; D remains unclear. The CDR3 totals 15 residues. Trimming took off 3 bases at V and 5 bases at J, with 13 bases between the two ends. Looked up from germline, CDR1 is MDHEN and CDR2 is SYDVKM. For the CDR3, the DNA is TGTGCCAGCAGTTTGGTCGGTCATTTAAATGAAAAACTGTTTTTT. It encodes CASSLVGHLNEKLFF.

This chain links TRBV7-3 with TRBJ2-6, with D possibly matching TRBD1 (7 bases). The CDR3 sequence is 16 residues long. V lost 5 bases, J lost 6 bases, and 17 bases lay in between. The germline V gene encodes CDR1 SGHTA and CDR2 FQGTGA. The chain's CDR3 is CASSPSGRGEANVLTF. The CDR3 nucleotides read TGTGCCAGCAGCCCAAGTGGCAGGGGGGAGGCCAACGTCCTGACTTTC.